Listed below are T cell receptor beta chains from one sample, sequenced in a study of T cell repertoires in cytomegalovirus infection. One entry per CDR3 protein results from TCRdb running MiXCR on the reads. Among about 190,000 distinct CDR3 sequences, roughly 27% were seen once, and the ten largest hold 31%. The sequenced material came from PBMCs. The receptors derive from a human donor in good health (CMV status not recorded). Some clones in this sample may be carry-over from other donors' samples. Both conserved end residues are trimmed from each CDR3. Size is stated for part of the rows, as once, few or many counts, or as a class when the clone is expanded.

V,size,J,CDR3
TRBV10-3,NA,TRBJ2-2,AISDRGNTGELF
TRBV7-2,many,TRBJ2-7,ASSVPRDRGSEQY
TRBV7-8,NA,TRBJ1-1,ASSSRQGLRAF
TRBV7-2,many,TRBJ1-1,ASSLEGLGTEAF
TRBV14,NA,TRBJ2-7,ASSRTGRRGYEQY
TRBV6-2/TRBV6-3,many,TRBJ2-5,ASRRETQY
TRBV6-1,NA,TRBJ2-2,ASSRDRLTGELF
TRBV7-2,few,TRBJ2-1,ASSLEGLAGVTAEQF
TRBV7-2,many,TRBJ2-1,ASRHPGRGRDEQF
TRBV20-1,NA,TRBJ2-5,SATQETQY
TRBV6-1,NA,TRBJ2-7,ASSETRQG
TRBV29-1,few,TRBJ1-5,SVGQNSNQPQH
TRBV7-2,many,TRBJ2-1,ASSLRSSGGVSSYNEQF
TRBV20-1,NA,TRBJ1-5,SATDRSRNQPQH
TRBV29-1,few,TRBJ2-2,SVEPIVDTGELF
TRBV5-1,NA,TRBJ2-7,ASSLGLTGKSSYEQY
TRBV7-2,many,TRBJ1-1,ASSLTRVTEAF
TRBV6-5,NA,TRBJ2-1,ASSYAGAVYNEQF
TRBV11-2,NA,TRBJ1-1,ASSSRASEAF
TRBV20-1,NA,TRBJ1-2,SAEERGSVRGGYT
TRBV6-2/TRBV6-3,NA,TRBJ2-1,ASSYSAMVRYNEQF
TRBV2,NA,TRBJ2-7,ASSEEGLGYEQY
TRBV6-6,few,TRBJ1-4,ASSFPGQGNRLF
TRBV20-1,few,TRBJ2-7,SARRGQIYEQY
TRBV19,few,TRBJ2-2,ASRIGGANTGELF
TRBV18,few,TRBJ2-1,ASSLRDRGQNEQF
TRBV7-8,many,TRBJ2-2,ASRLGVSGEGELF
TRBV6-2/TRBV6-3,NA,TRBJ2-2,ASSSAAPPTGELF
TRBV18,NA,TRBJ2-7,ASSRRDSYEQY
TRBV11-2,NA,TRBJ1-5,ASSDGAAYSNQPQH
TRBV5-1,few,TRBJ2-1,ASSLQLEQF
TRBV14,NA,TRBJ1-1,ASSQGSLNTEAF
TRBV5-1,medium-sized,TRBJ2-3,ASSPVKLAGTDTQY
TRBV12-3/TRBV12-4,once,TRBJ2-6,ASSSPLAPQRAGANVLT
TRBV13,NA,TRBJ1-1,ASSLGQGRGLNTEAF
TRBV29-1,NA,TRBJ1-1,SVYRTGSTEAF
TRBV2,few,TRBJ2-3,ASVRESSYTDTQY
TRBV7-2,many,TRBJ1-1,ASSLDTNTEAF
TRBV2,NA,TRBJ2-3,ASSDGGHNTDTQY
TRBV6-2/TRBV6-3,few,TRBJ1-5,ASSWFGGNQPQH
TRBV29-1,NA,TRBJ1-5,SVGTRLPWSNQPQH
TRBV11-3,few,TRBJ2-5,ASSRRGGEETQY
TRBV7-9,few,TRBJ1-3,ASRPDGRSGNTIY
TRBV19,NA,TRBJ2-4,ASSAKTGYRNIQY
TRBV6-5,NA,TRBJ1-1,ASSYSEQGLNTEAF
TRBV6-2/TRBV6-3,few,TRBJ2-7,ASSTPVAGGQDEQY
TRBV2,NA,TRBJ2-3,ASSEATVSSADTQY
TRBV4-3,NA,TRBJ2-1,ASSQASTGILAIEQF
TRBV6-1,NA,TRBJ1-3,ASSGTTGNTIY
TRBV4-1,NA,TRBJ1-5,ASSLTGSPNQPQH